This T cell receptor (beta chain) was found in a study of blood T cells in healthy people across ages. A second PCR, run for roughly 7 to 12 cycles, used a sample-barcoded 5' primer plus a J-beta primer mix. TCRdb re-derived calls from the 5' RACE reads in MiXCR, one entry per CDR3 protein. Of 1.5 million to 2 million distinct CDR3 sequences in the sample, 40% to 55% were seen once. Whole-study findings and limits: Naive T cell percentage and TCR beta diversity correlated strongly.

A few counts support this clonotype. The antigen remains unidentified. V lost 6 bases to trimming and J lost 4 bases, with 15 bases between them. The CDR3 consists of 14 residues. Germline V gene lookup returns CDR1 SGHVS and CDR2 FQNEAQ. Donors each provided roughly 10 milliliters of peripheral blood. The sequenced material came from blood. J is TRBJ2-5 and V is TRBV7-8; D possibly corresponds to TRBD2 (5 bases). The sequence came from a middle-aged woman in good health. The CDR3 bases are TGTGCCAGCAGTTTATTCCCGGCGGGAGAGACCCAGTACTTC. Encoded protein: CASSLFPAGETQYF.